These 28 T cell receptor beta chains originate from one sample sequenced in a study of blood T cells in healthy people across ages. Alongside a J-beta primer mix, a sample-barcoded 5' primer served in a second PCR lasting roughly 7 to 12 cycles. TCRdb reanalysed the 5' RACE reads using MiXCR and keeps one entry per CDR3 protein. The table records about 290,000 distinct CDR3 sequences, 27% of them present only once. Sequenced input: blood. The receptors were sampled from a woman between 70 and 85 years old in good health.

V usage is TRBV5-1 and J usage is TRBJ2-7; D is undetermined. CDR3 length: 12 amino acids. Trimming removed 4 bases at V and 5 bases at J, with 10 bases between. Germline loops: CDR1 SGHRS, CDR2 YFSETQ. CDR3 amino acids: CASSPLVDEQYF. The CDR3 bases are TGCGCCAGCAGCCCCCTTGTCGACGAGCAGTACTTC.

CDR3 DNA: TGTGCCAGCAGGCCAAGGGGCTACGAGCAGTACTTC. Translating it yields CASRPRGYEQYF. The gene calls are TRBV6-2 or TRBV6-3 and TRBJ2-7; D possibly corresponds to TRBD1 (5 bases). V was cut by 6 bases and J by 3 bases, with 9 bases left in between. CDR3 length: 12 residues. Germline V CDR1 and CDR2: MNHEY, SVGEGT.

Only a few counts were recorded for this clonotype. The V gene is TRBV28, the J gene TRBJ1-6; unclear D gene. V gave up 6 bases and J gave up 6 bases, with 6 bases separating them. The CDR3 has 12 amino acids. Germline loops: CDR1 MDHEN, CDR2 SYDVKM. CDR3 residues: CASRPINSPLHF. The CDR3 DNA is TGTGCCAGCAGGCCGATTAATTCACCCCTCCACTTT. The whole variable domain, filled in from reference TRBV28 and TRBJ1-6, reads DVKVTQSSRYLVKRTGEKVFLECVQDMDHENMFWYRQDPGLGLRLIYFSYDVKMKEKGDIPEGYSVSREKKERFSLILESASTNQTSMYLCASRPINSPLHFGNGTRLTVT.

The rearrangement links TRBV29-1 to TRBJ1-3; 7 bases fit TRBD1. V shed 7 bases, J shed 0 bases, and the junction held 3 bases outside the gene matches. This CDR3 spans 13 amino acids. CDR1 is SQVTM and CDR2 is ANQGSEA in the germline V gene. The CDR3 coding sequence is TGCAGCGGCGGGGACAGCTCTGGAAACACCATATATTTT. Translation: CSGGDSSGNTIYF.

A remark on this clonotype: At one end the junction does not follow the germline gene, possibly because of a read error. The gene calls are TRBV28 and TRBJ1-4; D is unresolved. The CDR3 runs to 14 residues. Germline lookup yields CDR1 MDHEN and CDR2 SYDVKM. DNA of the CDR3: TGTACCAGCAGCCGTGAACGGTTTAATGAAAAACTGTTTTTT. Encoded protein: CTSSRERFNEKLFF.

This rearrangement joins TRBV28 to TRBJ2-1; D possibly corresponds to TRBD1 (5 bases). CDR3 length equals 17 residues. Trimming removed 4 bases from V and 6 bases from J, with 22 bases in between. CDR1 and CDR2 from the germline V gene are MDHEN and SYDVKM. The CDR3 nucleotides read TGTGCCAGCAGTTCTCCGCTCAGTTACAGGTCGGGCAATGAGCAGTTCTTC. Translating it yields CASSSPLSYRSGNEQFF.

Ten or more counts support this clonotype. The chain uses TRBV18 and TRBJ2-3, with D hard to call. Trimming left V 3 bases short and J 1 base short, with 5 bases between. CDR3 length: 13 residues. Germline V gives CDR1 KGHSH, CDR2 LQKENI. CDR3 protein: CASSPDGTDTQYF. The CDR3 DNA reads as TGTGCCAGCTCACCCGATGGCACAGATACGCAGTATTTT.

The chain recombines TRBV20-1 with TRBJ2-5; no reliable D call. The closer fit of TRBJ2-1 to the DNA end suggests the J call may be wrong. CDR1 is DFQATT and CDR2 is SNEGSKA in the germline V gene (reference sequence). CDR3 length equals 12 residues. The CDR3 bases are TGCAGTGCTATTACTACGTACAATGAGCAGTTCTTC. Amino acids: CSAITTYNEQFF.

V is TRBV7-2 and J is TRBJ1-1, with D unresolved. V gave up 0 bases and J gave up 2 bases, with 10 bases separating them. Germline V gene sequence: CDR1 SGHTA, CDR2 FQGNSA. CDR3 length equals 15 residues. CDR3 protein: CASSLAPGFNTEAFF. In nucleotides, the CDR3 is TGTGCCAGCAGCTTAGCGCCCGGGTTCAACACTGAAGCTTTCTTT.

V gene TRBV20-1 combines with J gene TRBJ2-4; 9 positions agree with TRBD1. Germline values: CDR1 DFQATT, CDR2 SNEGSKA (reference sequence). The CDR3 runs to 12 residues. Unmatched junction bases numbered 3, after V lost 7 bases and J lost 5 bases. CDR3 amino acids: CSGTGEENIQYF. CDR3 bases: TGCAGTGGGACAGGGGAAGAAAACATTCAGTACTTC.

The J gene is TRBJ1-6, the V gene TRBV7-6; 7 bases match TRBD1. Germline CDR1 SGHVS, CDR2 FNYEAQ. There are 19 residues in the CDR3. The V and J ends lost 0 bases and 0 bases, in that order; junction bases with no gene match: 8. The CDR3 here is CASSLAGTATSSYNSPLHF. Written as DNA, the CDR3 is TGTGCCAGCAGCTTAGCCGGGACAGCGACGAGCTCCTATAATTCACCCCTCCACTTT. The whole variable domain, remainder taken from reference TRBV7-6 and TRBJ1-6, is GAGVSQSPRYKVTKRGQDVALRCDPISGHVSLYWYRQALGQGPEFLTYFNYEAQQDKSGLPNDRFSAERPEGSISTLTIQRTEQRDSAMYRCASSLAGTATSSYNSPLHFGNGTRLTVT.

This clonotype was seen at least ten times. Here the CDR3 DNA reads TGCGCCAGCAGTGTGGTCAGCGGAAAGGAGACCCAGTACTTC. Its translation: CASSVVSGKETQYF. V gene TRBV10-2 combines with J gene TRBJ2-5, with D possibly being TRBD2 (5 bases). Per germline, CDR1 WSHSY and CDR2 SAAADI. This CDR3 contains 14 residues. V lost 4 bases to trimming and J lost 5 bases, with 14 bases between them.

V gene TRBV20-1 combines with J gene TRBJ2-5; TRBD2 might be the D (5 bases). Germline values: CDR1 DFQATT, CDR2 SNEGSKA (reference sequence). V lost 5 bases to trimming and J lost 9 bases, with 16 bases between them. The CDR3 contains 12 residues. The CDR3 DNA reads TGCAGTGCTCGCGGCAACGAGAGGGCCCAGTACTTC. This encodes CSARGNERAQYF.

This clonotype was recorded once. The CDR3 protein is CASSRLQGASGNTIYF. CDR3 coding DNA: TGTGCCAGCAGCCGACTCCAGGGGGCCTCTGGAAACACCATATATTTT. This chain connects TRBV3-1 to TRBJ1-3; TRBD1 agrees at 8 bases. Germline trimming cut 4 bases from V and 0 bases from J; bases unmatched to any gene: 5. The germline gives CDR1 LGHDT, CDR2 YNNKEL (reference sequence). CDR3 length: 16 residues.

Notes on this clonotype: It is likely a read error, because the conserved phenylalanine at the end of the CDR3 is missing. The chain has TRBV18 and TRBJ2-1, with D perhaps TRBD1 (5 bases). CDR3 length: 14 residues. Germline values: CDR1 KGHSH, CDR2 LQKENI. V shed 1 base and J shed 9 bases, with 13 bases lying between them. The DNA of the CDR3 is TGTGCCAGCTCACCACAGGGGCGGACAATTGAGCAGTTCCTC. Protein product: CASSPQGRTIEQFL.

The chain carries TRBV4-1 and TRBJ2-5; the match to TRBD2 covers 9 bases. Germline V CDR1 and CDR2: MGHRA, YSYEKL. The CDR3 consists of 16 residues. The V gene end was trimmed by 4 bases and the J gene end by 0 bases; junction bases not matched to a gene: 6. This chain's CDR3 is CASSRETSGYQETQYF. DNA for the CDR3: TGCGCCAGCAGCCGAGAGACTAGCGGTTACCAAGAGACCCAGTACTTC.

The chain employs TRBV3-1 and TRBJ1-1; D uncertain. V dropped 6 bases and J dropped 5 bases, with 10 bases sitting between them. This CDR3 is built from 12 residues. Per the germline V gene, CDR1 is LGHDT and CDR2 is YNNKEL (reference sequence). The CDR3 region is CASSRGRTEAFF. In DNA, the CDR3 is TGTGCCAGCAGTCGAGGGCGAACTGAAGCTTTCTTT.

This clonotype has more than one count but fewer than ten. V and J are TRBV12-3 or TRBV12-4 and TRBJ2-3; D gene uncertain. V dropped 8 bases and J dropped 0 bases, with 12 bases sitting between them. The CDR3 runs 14 residues. The CDR3 is CASSHSGSTDTQYF. CDR3 coding DNA: TGTGCCAGCTCTCACTCGGGCAGCACAGATACGCAGTATTTT.

The chain links TRBV12-3 or TRBV12-4 to TRBJ2-7; D is undetermined. The end of the DNA aligns better with TRBJ2-5, so the J call may be wrong. The CDR3 totals 14 residues. The CDR3 DNA follows: TGTGCCAGCAGTCCTGGGTCCAATCGAGAGACCCAGTACTTC. As protein: CASSPGSNRETQYF.

This rearrangement joins TRBV5-8 to TRBJ1-4; the match to TRBD1 covers 9 bases. Unmatched junction bases numbered 9, after V lost 4 bases and J lost 5 bases. The CDR3 totals 16 residues. Germline CDR1 and CDR2: SGHTS and YDEGEE. CDR3 coding DNA: TGTGCCAGCAGCGGGACCGGGACAGGGATCAATGAAAAACTGTTTTTT. Its translation is CASSGTGTGINEKLFF. Full variable domain (outside the CDR3, taken from reference TRBV5-8 and TRBJ1-4): EAGVTQSPTHLIKTRGQQATLRCSPISGHTSVYWYQQALGLGLQFLLWYDEGEERNRGNFPPRFSGRQFPNYSSELNVNALELEDSALYLCASSGTGTGINEKLFFGSGTQLSVL.

Note on this clonotype: Germline and junction disagree at one end, which may indicate a read error. The J gene is TRBJ2-5, the V gene TRBV12-3 or TRBV12-4, with D perhaps assigned TRBD1 or TRBD2 (5 bases each). The DNA end lines up better with TRBJ2-7; the J call may be wrong. CDR3 size: 14 residues. The CDR3 region is CASSFGDQDYEQYF. DNA of the CDR3: TGTGCTAGCAGTTTTGGGGACCAAGACTACGAGCAGTACTTC.

This clonotype occurred a few times. The V and J genes are TRBV28 and TRBJ2-1; no clear D. Trimming took 5 bases from V and 4 from J, leaving 3 bases between them. This CDR3 contains 11 residues. Germline CDR1 is MDHEN and CDR2 is SYDVKM. The CDR3 here is CASSKYNEQFF. The CDR3 DNA follows: TGTGCCAGCAGTAAATACAATGAGCAGTTCTTC.

This chain uses TRBV15 with TRBJ2-5; 9 positions match TRBD2. Germline trimming cut 6 bases from V and 5 bases from J; bases unmatched to any gene: 10. Germline V CDR1 and CDR2: LNHNV, YYDKDF (reference sequence). The CDR3 covers 15 residues. The CDR3 DNA sequence: TGTGCCACCAGTCCACAGCGGGAGGCTTGGGAGACCCAGTACTTC. Its protein is CATSPQREAWETQYF.

This clonotype has more than one count but fewer than ten. This chain joins TRBV3-1 and TRBJ1-2, with D unclear. Deletions cut 1 base from V and 4 bases from J, with 4 bases between. CDR1 is LGHDT, CDR2 YNNKEL, per germline (reference sequence). The CDR3 consists of 12 residues. For the CDR3, the DNA is TGTGCCAGCAGCCAAGGGGTCTATGGCTACACCTTC. Protein: CASSQGVYGYTF.

Points on this clonotype: As the CDR3 is not closed by the conserved phenylalanine or tryptophan, this likely results from a read error. This rearrangement joins TRBV12-3 or TRBV12-4 to TRBJ2-7; D ambiguous. The CDR3 is 14 amino acids. Trimming removed 7 bases at V and 1 base at J, with 14 bases between. CDR3 amino acids: CASTAETVSYEQYL. The CDR3 bases are TGTGCCAGCACAGCTGAGACTGTTTCCTACGAGCAGTACCTC.

This clonotype was counted between two and nine times. The V call is TRBV20-1, the J call TRBJ2-4; TRBD2 matches 8 bases. V trimming: 6 bases; J trimming: 4 bases; junction bases outside the gene matches: 5. The length of the CDR3 is 13 residues. The V gene's germline CDR1 is DFQATT and CDR2 SNEGSKA (reference sequence). CDR3 DNA sequence: TGCAGTGCCGTCAGCGGGAGTAAAAACATTCAGTACTTC. Translation gives CSAVSGSKNIQYF.

This clonotype came up a few times. The J gene is TRBJ2-7, the V gene TRBV2, with TRBD1 matching 7 bases. Per the germline V gene, CDR1 is SNHLY and CDR2 is FYNNEI. This CDR3 has 13 residues. The J segment lost 3 bases and the V segment lost 5 bases, leaving 4 bases of the junction unmatched. CDR3 in amino acids: CASSYGTDYEQYF. The CDR3 nucleotides read TGTGCCAGCAGTTACGGGACAGACTACGAGCAGTACTTC.

This clonotype was picked up a small number of times. J is TRBJ1-5 and V is TRBV6-1; no definite D call. Trimming left V 7 bases short and J 0 bases short, with 7 bases between. Per the germline V gene, CDR1 is MNHNS and CDR2 is SASEGT. The CDR3 covers 13 residues. CDR3 protein: CASKENSNQPQHF. CDR3 in DNA: TGTGCCAGCAAAGAGAATAGCAATCAGCCCCAGCATTTT.